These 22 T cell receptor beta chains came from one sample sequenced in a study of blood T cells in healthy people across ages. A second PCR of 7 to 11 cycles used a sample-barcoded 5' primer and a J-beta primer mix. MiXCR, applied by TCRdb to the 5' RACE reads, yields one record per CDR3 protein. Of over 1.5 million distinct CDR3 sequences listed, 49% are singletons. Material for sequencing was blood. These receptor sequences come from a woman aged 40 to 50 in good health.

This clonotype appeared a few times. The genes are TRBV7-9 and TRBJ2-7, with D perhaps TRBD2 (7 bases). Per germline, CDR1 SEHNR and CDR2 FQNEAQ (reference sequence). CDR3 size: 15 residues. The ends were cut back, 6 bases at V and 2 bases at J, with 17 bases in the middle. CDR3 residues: CASRLAAGAPYEQYF. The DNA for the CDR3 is TGTGCCAGCAGACTAGCCGCGGGGGCCCCCTACGAGCAGTACTTC. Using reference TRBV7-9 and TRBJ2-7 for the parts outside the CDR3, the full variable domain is DTGVSQNPRHKITKRGQNVTFRCDPISEHNRLYWYRQTLGQGPEFLTYFQNEAQLEKSRLLSDRFSAERPKGSFSTLEIQRTEQGDSAMYLCASRLAAGAPYEQYFGPGTRLTVT.

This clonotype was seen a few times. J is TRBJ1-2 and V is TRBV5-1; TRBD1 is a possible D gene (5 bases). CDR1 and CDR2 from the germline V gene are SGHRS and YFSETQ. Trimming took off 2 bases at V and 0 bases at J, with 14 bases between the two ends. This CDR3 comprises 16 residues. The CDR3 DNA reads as TGCGCCAGCAGCTTCGGGACTCCCATAGCTAACTATGGCTACACCTTC. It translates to CASSFGTPIANYGYTF.

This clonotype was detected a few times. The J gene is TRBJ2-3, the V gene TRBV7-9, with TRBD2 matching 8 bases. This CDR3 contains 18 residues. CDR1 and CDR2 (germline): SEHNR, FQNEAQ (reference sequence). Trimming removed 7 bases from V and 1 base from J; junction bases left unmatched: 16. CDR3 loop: CASTGGVSGGKGTDTQYF. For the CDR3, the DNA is TGTGCCAGCACCGGAGGCGTGAGCGGGGGAAAGGGCACAGATACGCAGTATTTT.

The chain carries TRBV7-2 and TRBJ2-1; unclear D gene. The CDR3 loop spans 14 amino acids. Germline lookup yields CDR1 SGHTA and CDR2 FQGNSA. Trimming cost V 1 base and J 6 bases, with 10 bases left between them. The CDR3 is CASSLGISTNEQFF. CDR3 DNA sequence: TGTGCCAGCAGCTTAGGGATCTCGACCAATGAGCAGTTCTTC.

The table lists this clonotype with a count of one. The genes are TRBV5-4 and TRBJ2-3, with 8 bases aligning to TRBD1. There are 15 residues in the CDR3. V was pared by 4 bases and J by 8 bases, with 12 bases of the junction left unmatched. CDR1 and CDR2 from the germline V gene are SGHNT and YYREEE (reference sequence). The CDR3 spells CASSIDRGREGTQYF. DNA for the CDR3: TGTGCCAGCAGCATAGACAGGGGTCGTGAAGGTACGCAGTATTTT.

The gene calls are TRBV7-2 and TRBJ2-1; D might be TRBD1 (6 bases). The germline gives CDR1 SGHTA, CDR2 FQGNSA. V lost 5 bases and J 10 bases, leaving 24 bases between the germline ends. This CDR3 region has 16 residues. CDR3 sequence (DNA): TGTGCCAGCAGCCCTAGGACAGTCCGACCCTCCTACGAGCAGTTCTTC. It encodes CASSPRTVRPSYEQFF.

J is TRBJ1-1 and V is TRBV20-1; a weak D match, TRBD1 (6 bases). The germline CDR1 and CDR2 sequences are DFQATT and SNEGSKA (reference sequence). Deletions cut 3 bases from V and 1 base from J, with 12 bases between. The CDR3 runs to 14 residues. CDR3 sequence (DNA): TGCAGTGCTAGTACAGGGACATGGAACACTGAAGCTTTCTTT. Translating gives CSASTGTWNTEAFF.

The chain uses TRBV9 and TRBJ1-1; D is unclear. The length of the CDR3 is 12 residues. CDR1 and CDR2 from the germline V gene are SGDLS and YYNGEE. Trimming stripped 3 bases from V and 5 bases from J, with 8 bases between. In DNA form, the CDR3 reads TGTGCCAGCAGCGACTTCGGGACTGAAGCTTTCTTT. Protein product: CASSDFGTEAFF.

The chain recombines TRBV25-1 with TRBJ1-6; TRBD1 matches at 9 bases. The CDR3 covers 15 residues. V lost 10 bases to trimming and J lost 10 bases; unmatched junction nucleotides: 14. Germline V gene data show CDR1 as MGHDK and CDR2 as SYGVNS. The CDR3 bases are TGTGCCACCAGCGACCTGGGGACAGGGTTATCACCCCTCCACTTT. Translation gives CATSDLGTGLSPLHF.

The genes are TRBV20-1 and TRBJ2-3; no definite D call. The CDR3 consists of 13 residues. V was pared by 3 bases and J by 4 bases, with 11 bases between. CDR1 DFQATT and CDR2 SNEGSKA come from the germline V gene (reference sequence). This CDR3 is CSASFDISDTQYF. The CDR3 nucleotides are TGCAGTGCTAGTTTCGATATTTCAGATACGCAGTATTTT.

CDR3 sequence (DNA): TGTGCCAGCAGCCCTCCCTGGGGGGCAGAGACCCAGTACTTC. It yields the protein CASSPPWGAETQYF. The chain employs TRBV6-2 or TRBV6-3 and TRBJ2-4; D may be TRBD1 or TRBD2 (6 bases each). Near its end, the DNA agrees better with TRBJ2-5, so the J call may be wrong. The length of the CDR3 is 14 residues. Germline values: CDR1 MNHEY, CDR2 SVGEGT.

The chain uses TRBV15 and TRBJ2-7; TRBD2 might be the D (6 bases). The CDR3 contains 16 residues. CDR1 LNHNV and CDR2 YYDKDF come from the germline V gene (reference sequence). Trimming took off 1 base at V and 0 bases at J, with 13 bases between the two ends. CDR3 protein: CATSRGLGGSSYEQYF. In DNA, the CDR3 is TGTGCCACCAGCAGAGGGTTGGGGGGAAGCTCCTACGAGCAGTACTTC.

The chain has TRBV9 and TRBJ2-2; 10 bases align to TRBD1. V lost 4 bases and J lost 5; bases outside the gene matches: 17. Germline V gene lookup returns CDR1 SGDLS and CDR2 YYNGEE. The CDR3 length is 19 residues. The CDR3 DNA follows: TGTGCCAGCAGCTATTCCGGGACAGGGGTCTTAGGGGTTACCGGGGAGCTGTTTTTT. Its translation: CASSYSGTGVLGVTGELFF.

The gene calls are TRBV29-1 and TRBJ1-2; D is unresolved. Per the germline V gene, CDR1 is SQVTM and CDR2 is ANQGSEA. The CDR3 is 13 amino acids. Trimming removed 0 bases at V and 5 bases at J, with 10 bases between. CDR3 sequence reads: CSVEDGARYGYTF. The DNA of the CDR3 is TGCAGCGTTGAAGACGGCGCTAGGTATGGCTACACCTTC.

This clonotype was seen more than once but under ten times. The CDR3 here is CASARSGDRDNEQFF. The DNA for the CDR3 is TGTGCCAGCGCCCGGAGTGGGGACAGAGACAATGAGCAGTTCTTC. V and J are TRBV12-3 or TRBV12-4 and TRBJ2-1; TRBD1 aligns across 7 bases. V was clipped by 8 bases and J by 5 bases; unmatched bases: 12. This CDR3 region has 15 residues.

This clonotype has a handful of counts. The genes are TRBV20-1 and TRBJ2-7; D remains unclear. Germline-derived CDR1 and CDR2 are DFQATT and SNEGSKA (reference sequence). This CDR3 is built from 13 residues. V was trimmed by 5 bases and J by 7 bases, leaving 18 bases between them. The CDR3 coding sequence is TGCAGTGCTTTTGCCTATGGCTTTTGGGAGCAGTACTTC. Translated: CSAFAYGFWEQYF.

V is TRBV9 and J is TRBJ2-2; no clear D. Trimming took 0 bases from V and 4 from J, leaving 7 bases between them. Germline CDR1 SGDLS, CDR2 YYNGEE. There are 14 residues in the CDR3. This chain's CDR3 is CASSVVGTTGELFF. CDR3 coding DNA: TGTGCCAGCAGCGTAGTCGGTACCACCGGGGAGCTGTTTTTT.

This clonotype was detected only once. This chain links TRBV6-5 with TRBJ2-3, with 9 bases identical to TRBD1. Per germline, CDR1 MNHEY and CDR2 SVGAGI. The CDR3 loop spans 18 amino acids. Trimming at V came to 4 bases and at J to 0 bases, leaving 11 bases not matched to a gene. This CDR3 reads CASSSRHGTGRSTDTQYF. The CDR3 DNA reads TGTGCCAGCAGTTCGAGACATGGGACAGGGAGAAGCACAGATACGCAGTATTTT.

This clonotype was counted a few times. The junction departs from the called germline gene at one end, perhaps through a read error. This chain's CDR3 is CASREDRGYSDTQYF. DNA for the CDR3: TGTGCCAGCAGGGAAGACAGGGGGTACTCGGATACGCAGTATTTT. The rearrangement links TRBV6-1 to TRBJ2-3; 9 bases align to TRBD1. CDR1 and CDR2 (germline): MNHNS, SASEGT. The CDR3 loop spans 15 amino acids.

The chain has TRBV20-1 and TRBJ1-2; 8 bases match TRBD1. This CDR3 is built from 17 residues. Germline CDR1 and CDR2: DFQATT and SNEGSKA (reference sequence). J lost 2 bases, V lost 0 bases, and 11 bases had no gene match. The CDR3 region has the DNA TGCAGTGCTAGAGATCTGGTGAAAACAGGGGGAAACTATGGCTACACCTTC. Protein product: CSARDLVKTGGNYGYTF.

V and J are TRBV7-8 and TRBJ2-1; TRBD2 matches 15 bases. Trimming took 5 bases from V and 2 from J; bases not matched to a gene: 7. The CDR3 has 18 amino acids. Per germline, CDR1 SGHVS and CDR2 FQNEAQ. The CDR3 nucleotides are TGTGCCAGCAGCCAGGGACTAGCGGGGGGCACCACCTACAATGAGCAGTTCTTC. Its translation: CASSQGLAGGTTYNEQFF.

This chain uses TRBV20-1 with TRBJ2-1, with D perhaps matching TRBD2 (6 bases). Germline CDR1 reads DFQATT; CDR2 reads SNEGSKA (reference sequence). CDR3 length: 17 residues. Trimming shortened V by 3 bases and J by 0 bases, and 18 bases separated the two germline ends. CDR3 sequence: CSARLSRRGGSYNEQFF. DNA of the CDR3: TGCAGTGCTAGGTTGAGCAGGAGGGGCGGCTCCTACAATGAGCAGTTCTTC.